The present TCR beta chain was sequenced within a study of blood T cell repertoires in COVID-19. Study details: Acute and convalescent COVID-19 specimens originated in the United States, Italy and Spain.

Germline CDR1 and CDR2: LGHDT and YNNKEL (reference sequence). The V end was cut by 3 bases, the J end by 1 base, with 10 bases between. The CDR3 is 15 amino acids. Patients in Seattle were enrolled during active infection, then followed longitudinally. As originally analysed: The authors estimated nucleated cell counts from reference gene primer amplification. The protocol was immunoSEQ multiplex PCR, while the TCRdb copy is restricted to in-frame clones and leaves out a portion. The D gene and trimming were derived from the DNA, and the V and J assignments and clone size from that table. The sample holds approximately 250,000 clones; 85% to 95% are singletons and the top ten take over 0.65%.

The chain couples TRBV3-1 (or the pseudogene TRBV3-2) to TRBJ1-3; D is uncertain. The sequence was obtained from a man aged 25 to 40 with COVID-19, enrolled during active disease. Sequencing was carried out using peripheral blood. The DNA for the CDR3 is TGTGCCAGCAGCCAGATCTATTTTTCTGGAAACACCATATATTTT. As protein: CASSQIYFSGNTIYF.